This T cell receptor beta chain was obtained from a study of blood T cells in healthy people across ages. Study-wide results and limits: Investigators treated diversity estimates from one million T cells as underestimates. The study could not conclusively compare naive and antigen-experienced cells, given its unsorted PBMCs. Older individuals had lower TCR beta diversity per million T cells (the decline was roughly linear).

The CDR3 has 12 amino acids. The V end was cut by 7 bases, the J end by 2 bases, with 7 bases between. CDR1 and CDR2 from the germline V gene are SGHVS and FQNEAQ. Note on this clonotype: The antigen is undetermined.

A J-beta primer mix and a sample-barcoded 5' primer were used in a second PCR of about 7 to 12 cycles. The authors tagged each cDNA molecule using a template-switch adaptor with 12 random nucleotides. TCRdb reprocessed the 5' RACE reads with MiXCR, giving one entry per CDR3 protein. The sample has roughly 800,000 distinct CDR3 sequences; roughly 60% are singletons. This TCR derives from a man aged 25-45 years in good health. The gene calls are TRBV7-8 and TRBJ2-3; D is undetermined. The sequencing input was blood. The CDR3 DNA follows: TGTGCCAGCACCCGGACCACAGATACGCAGTATTTT. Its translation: CASTRTTDTQYF.